One T cell receptor beta chain is described in this entry. At the DNA level, this CDR3 is encoded by other sequences in the same sample as well. The data were taken from a study of shared clonotypes between healthy human individuals. On the study more broadly: A couple of women and three men aged 18 to 49 made up the donors.

TCRdb's copy holds only in-frame clones and misses some; the assay was immunoSEQ multiplex PCR. In the table there are about 1 million clones, roughly 80% of which are singletons. Trimming cost V 6 bases and J 1 base, with 9 bases left between them. Looked up from germline, CDR1 is MNHEY and CDR2 is SVGAGI. The CDR3 runs to 13 residues. A CD45RA-negative memory subset and a CD45RA+ naive subset were separated from the CD4+ cells. The sequenced sample consisted of memory CD4+ T cells sorted from blood. This sample's subset: CD45RA-negative fraction. The TCR sequence derives from a man younger than 30 in good health. This chain connects TRBV6-5 to TRBJ1-1, with a possible D match to TRBD1 (6 bases). The CDR3 region has the DNA TGTGCCAGCAGACAGGGACAGAACACTGAAGCTTTCTTT. Amino acids: CASRQGQNTEAFF.